Shown below are 9 T cell receptor beta chains from a single sample sequenced in a study of T cells in women clearing cervical HPV infection. Assay used: immunoSEQ multiplex PCR; TCRdb lists only in-frame clones, some missing. With about 39,000 clones in the sample, the ten largest clones hold approximately 5.9%. Sequenced material: blood buffy coat. These receptors came from a woman between 18 and 70 years old with a cervical HPV16 infection that either progressed to CIN3+ or cleared (not recorded which).

A word on this clone: The CDR3 end lies 3 residues beyond the end of the read and is filled in from the germline J gene. V is TRBV20-1 and J is TRBJ2-7, with 11 positions matching TRBD2. V dropped 6 bases and J dropped 3; count of bases not matched to a gene: 7. This CDR3 region has 14 residues. The V gene's germline CDR1 is DFQATT and CDR2 SNEGSKA (reference sequence). CDR3 DNA, as far as it was read: TGCAGTGCCATAACTAGCGGGGGCGACTACGAG. It encodes CSAITSGGDYE. The entire CDR3 is CSAITSGGDYEQYF.

A remark on this clone: The read halts 3 residues ahead of the CDR3 end, with the missing end drawn from the germline J gene. The rearrangement uses TRBV27 and TRBJ1-6; 7 bases align to TRBD1. This CDR3 is built from 14 residues. Losses at the gene ends were 5 bases for V and 6 bases for J; bases not matched to a gene: 4. Germline CDR1 reads MNHEY; CDR2 reads SMNVEV (reference sequence). The CDR3 loop is CASSVQGSNSPLHF. The CDR3 DNA, read in part, is TGTGCCAGCAGTGTACAGGGGAGTAATTCACCC.

Comment on this clone: The sequenced fragment ends 3 residues before the CDR3 boundary, so the rest is inferred from the germline J gene. The V call is TRBV29-1, the J call TRBJ1-1; the match to TRBD1 covers 8 bases. The CDR3 covers 13 residues. V trimming: 6 bases; J trimming: 4 bases; junction bases outside the gene matches: 7. From germline, CDR1 is SQVTM and CDR2 ANQGSEA. This CDR3 is CSVMTGVGTEAFF. Incomplete CDR3 DNA: TGCAGCGTCATGACAGGGGTTGGCACTGAA.

A note on this clone: The read terminates 3 residues before the CDR3 end, so the remaining end is supplied by the germline J gene. The chain recombines TRBV18 with TRBJ1-6, with D perhaps matching TRBD1 (5 bases). Trimming took 2 bases from V and 7 from J, leaving 12 bases between them. The germline CDR1 and CDR2 sequences are KGHSH and LQKENI. The CDR3 totals 15 residues. The sequenced part of the CDR3 DNA is TGTGCCAGCTCACCAGGGTCGACAGCCAATTCACCC. It specifies CASSPGSTANSP. The CDR3 in full is CASSPGSTANSPLHF.

Note on this clone: With the read ending 3 residues before the CDR3 end, the germline J gene is used to fill in that end. The J gene is TRBJ2-1, the V gene TRBV7-9, with D perhaps TRBD1 (8 bases). Trimming stripped 8 bases from V and 5 bases from J, with 16 bases between. The CDR3 is made up of 14 amino acids. Germline loops: CDR1 SEHNR, CDR2 FQNEAQ (reference sequence). CDR3 sequence: CASGTGGGNNEQFF. Incomplete CDR3 DNA: TGTGCCAGCGGAACAGGGGGGGGTAACAATGAG. Full variable domain (outside the CDR3, taken from reference TRBV7-9 and TRBJ2-1): DTGVSQNPRHKITKRGQNVTFRCDPISEHNRLYWYRQTLGQGPEFLTYFQNEAQLEKSRLLSDRFSAERPKGSFSTLEIQRTEQGDSAMYLCASGTGGGNNEQFFGPGTRLTVL.

With respect to this clone: The germline gene is not matched at one end of the junction; a read error may be the cause. The CDR3 is cut off 3 residues early in the read; its end comes from the germline J gene. This rearrangement joins TRBV2 to TRBJ2-6, with 8 nucleotides matching TRBD1. The CDR3 length is 17 residues. The germline gives CDR1 SNHLY, CDR2 FYNNEI. The CDR3 spells CAGSERRTGTGANVLTF. Incomplete CDR3 DNA: TGTGCCGGCAGTGAACGCCGGACAGGGACTGGGGCCAACGTC.

As concerns this clone: The read stops 3 residues short of the end of the CDR3; the missing end is completed from the germline J gene. The V gene is TRBV13, the J gene TRBJ2-7; 13 bases align to TRBD2. The V gene end was trimmed by 0 bases and the J gene end by 4 bases; junction bases not matched to a gene: 3. The CDR3 runs to 16 residues. Germline-derived CDR1 and CDR2 are PRHDT and FYEKMQ (reference sequence). The covered CDR3 bases are TGTGCCAGCAGCTTAGGACTAGCGGGGGGGGTATACGAG. It is translated as CASSLGLAGGVYE. The CDR3 reads in full as CASSLGLAGGVYEQYF.

Worth noting for this clone: The CDR3 end is not reached by the read, which stops 3 residues before it; the germline J gene fills it in. The rearrangement uses TRBV19 and TRBJ2-7; 8 positions agree with TRBD1. Germline values: CDR1 LNHDA, CDR2 SQIVND (reference sequence). The CDR3 sequence is 13 residues long. Losses at the gene ends were 5 bases for V and 6 bases for J; bases not matched to a gene: 6. The CDR3 sequence is CASSPTGVPEQYF. The CDR3 DNA, read in part, is TGTGCCAGTAGTCCGACAGGGGTCCCCGAG.

To note about this clone: The CDR3 is cut off 3 residues early in the read; its end comes from the germline J gene. The V and J genes are TRBV2 and TRBJ2-7; the D gene is possibly TRBD1 (5 bases). The V end lost 8 bases, the J end lost 0 bases, and 14 bases lay between the germline ends. Germline lookup yields CDR1 SNHLY and CDR2 FYNNEI. The CDR3 extends over 14 amino acids. CDR3 amino acids: CASAEQGPSYEQYF. The CDR3 DNA, read in part, is TGTGCCAGCGCTGAGCAGGGTCCCTCCTACGAG.